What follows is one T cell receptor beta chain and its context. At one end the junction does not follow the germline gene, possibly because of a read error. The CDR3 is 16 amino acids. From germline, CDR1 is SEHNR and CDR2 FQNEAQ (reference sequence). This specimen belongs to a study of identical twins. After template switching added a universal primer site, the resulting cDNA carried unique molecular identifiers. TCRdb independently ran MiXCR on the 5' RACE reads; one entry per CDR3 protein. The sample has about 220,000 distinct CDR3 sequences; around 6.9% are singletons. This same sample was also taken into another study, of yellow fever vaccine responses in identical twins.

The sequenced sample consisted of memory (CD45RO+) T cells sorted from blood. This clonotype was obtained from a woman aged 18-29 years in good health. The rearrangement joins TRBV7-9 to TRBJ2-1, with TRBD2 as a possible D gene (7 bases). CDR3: CASSSARSRGDNEEFF. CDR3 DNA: TGTGCCAGCAGCTCGGCCAGGAGTCGGGGGGACAATGAGGAGTTCTTC.